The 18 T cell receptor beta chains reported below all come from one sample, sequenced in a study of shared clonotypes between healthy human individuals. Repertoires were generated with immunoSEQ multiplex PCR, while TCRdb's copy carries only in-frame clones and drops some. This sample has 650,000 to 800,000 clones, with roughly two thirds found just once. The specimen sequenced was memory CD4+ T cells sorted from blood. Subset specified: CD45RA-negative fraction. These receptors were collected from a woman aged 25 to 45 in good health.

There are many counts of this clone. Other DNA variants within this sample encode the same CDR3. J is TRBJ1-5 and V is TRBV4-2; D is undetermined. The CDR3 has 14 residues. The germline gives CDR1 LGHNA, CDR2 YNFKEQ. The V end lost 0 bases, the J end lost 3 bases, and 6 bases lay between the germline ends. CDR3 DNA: TGTGCCAGCAGCCAAGACACCAACAATCAGCCCCAGCATTTT. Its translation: CASSQDTNNQPQHF.

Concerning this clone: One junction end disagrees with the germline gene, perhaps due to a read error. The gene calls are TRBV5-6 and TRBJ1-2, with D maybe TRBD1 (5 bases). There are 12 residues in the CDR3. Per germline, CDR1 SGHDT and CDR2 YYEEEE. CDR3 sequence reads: CASRSARGAGAF. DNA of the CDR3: TGTGCCAGCAGGTCGGCGAGAGGGGCCGGGGCCTTC.

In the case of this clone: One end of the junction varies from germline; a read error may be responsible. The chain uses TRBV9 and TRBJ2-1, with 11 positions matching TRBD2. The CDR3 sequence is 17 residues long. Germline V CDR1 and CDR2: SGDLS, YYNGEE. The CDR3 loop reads CASSTQPGLAEYSEQFF. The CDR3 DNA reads TGTGCCAGCAGCACCCAGCCGGGACTAGCGGAGTACAGTGAGCAGTTCTTC. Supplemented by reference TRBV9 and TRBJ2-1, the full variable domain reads DSGVTQTPKHLITATGQRVTLRCSPRSGDLSVYWYQQSLDQGLQFLIQYYNGEERAKGNILERFSAQQFPDLHSELNLSSLELGDSALYFCASSTQPGLAEYSEQFFGPGTRLTVL.

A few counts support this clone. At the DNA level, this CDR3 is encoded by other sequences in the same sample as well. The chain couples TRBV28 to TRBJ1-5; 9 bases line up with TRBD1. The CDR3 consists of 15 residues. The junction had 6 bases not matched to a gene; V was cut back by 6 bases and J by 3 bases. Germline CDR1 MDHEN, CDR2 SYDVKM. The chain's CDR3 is CASSSGQGNNQPQHF. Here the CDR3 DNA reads TGTGCCAGCAGCTCGGGACAGGGAAACAATCAGCCCCAGCATTTT.

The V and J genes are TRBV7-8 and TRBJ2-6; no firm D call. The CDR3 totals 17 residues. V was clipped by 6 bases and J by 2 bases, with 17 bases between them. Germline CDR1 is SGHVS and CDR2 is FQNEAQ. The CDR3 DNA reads TGTGCCAGCAGACTGACACGGGTTCCGACTGGGGCCAACGTCCTGACTTTC. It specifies CASRLTRVPTGANVLTF.

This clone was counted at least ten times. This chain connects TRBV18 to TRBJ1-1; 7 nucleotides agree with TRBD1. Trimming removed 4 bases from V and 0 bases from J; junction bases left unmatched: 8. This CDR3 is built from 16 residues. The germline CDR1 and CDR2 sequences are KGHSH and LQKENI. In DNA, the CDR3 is TGTGCCAGCTCACGCGATAGACAGGGATTGAACACTGAAGCTTTCTTT. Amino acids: CASSRDRQGLNTEAFF.

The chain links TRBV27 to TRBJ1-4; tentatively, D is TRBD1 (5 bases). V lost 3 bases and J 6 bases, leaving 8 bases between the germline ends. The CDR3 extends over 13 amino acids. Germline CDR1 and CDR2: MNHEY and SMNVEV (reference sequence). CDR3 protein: CASSFRVYEKLFF. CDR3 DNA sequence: TGTGCCAGCAGTTTCAGGGTTTATGAAAAACTGTTTTTT.

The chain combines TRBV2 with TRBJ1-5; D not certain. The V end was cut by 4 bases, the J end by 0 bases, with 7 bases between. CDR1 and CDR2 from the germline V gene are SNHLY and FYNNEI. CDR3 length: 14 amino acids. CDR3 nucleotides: TGTGCCAGCAGTGGTGGGGTTAGCAATCAGCCCCAGCATTTT. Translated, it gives CASSGGVSNQPQHF.

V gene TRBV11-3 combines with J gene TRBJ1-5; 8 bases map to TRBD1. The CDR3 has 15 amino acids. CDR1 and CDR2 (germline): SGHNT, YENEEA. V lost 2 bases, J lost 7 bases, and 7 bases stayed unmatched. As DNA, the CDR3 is TGTGCCAGCAGCTTACCCTCGACAGGGGTCCAGCCCCAGCATTTT. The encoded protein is CASSLPSTGVQPQHF.

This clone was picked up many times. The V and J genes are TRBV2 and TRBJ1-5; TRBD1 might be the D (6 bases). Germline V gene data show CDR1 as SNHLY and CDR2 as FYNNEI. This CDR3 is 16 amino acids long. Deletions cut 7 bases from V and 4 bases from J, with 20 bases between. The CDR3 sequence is CASTRDNTRVNQPQHF. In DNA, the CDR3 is TGTGCCAGCACGCGGGACAACACCCGGGTTAATCAGCCCCAGCATTTT.

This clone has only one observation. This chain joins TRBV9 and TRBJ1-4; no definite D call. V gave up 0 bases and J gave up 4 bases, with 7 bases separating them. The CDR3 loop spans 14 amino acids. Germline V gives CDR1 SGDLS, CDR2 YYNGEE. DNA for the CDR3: TGTGCCAGCAGCGTAGCGGGCAATAATGAAAAACTGTTTTTT. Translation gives CASSVAGNNEKLFF.

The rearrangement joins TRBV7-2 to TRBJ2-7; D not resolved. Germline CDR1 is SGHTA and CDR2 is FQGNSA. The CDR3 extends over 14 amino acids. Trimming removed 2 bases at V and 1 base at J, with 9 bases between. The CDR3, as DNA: TGTGCCAGCAGCTTATTTGGCGGTTCCTACGAGCAGTACTTC. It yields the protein CASSLFGGSYEQYF.

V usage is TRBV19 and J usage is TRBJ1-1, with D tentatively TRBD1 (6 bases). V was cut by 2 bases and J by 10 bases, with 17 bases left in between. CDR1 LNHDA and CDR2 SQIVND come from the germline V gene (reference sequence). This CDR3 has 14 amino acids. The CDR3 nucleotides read TGTGCCAGTAGTATAATGGGGGCAGCGGGAGGAGCTTTCTTT. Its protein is CASSIMGAAGGAFF. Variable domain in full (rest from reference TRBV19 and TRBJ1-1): DGGITQSPKYLFRKEGQNVTLSCEQNLNHDAMYWYRQDPGQGLRLIYYSQIVNDFQKGDIAEGYSVSREKKESFPLTVTSAQKNPTAFYLCASSIMGAAGGAFFGQGTRLTVV.

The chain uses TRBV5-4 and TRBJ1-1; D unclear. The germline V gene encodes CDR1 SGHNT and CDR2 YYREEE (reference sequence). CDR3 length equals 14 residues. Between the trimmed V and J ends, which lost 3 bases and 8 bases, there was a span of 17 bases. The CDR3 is CASSSPGSAREAFF. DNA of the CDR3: TGTGCCAGCAGCTCGCCTGGGTCTGCGCGAGAAGCTTTCTTT.

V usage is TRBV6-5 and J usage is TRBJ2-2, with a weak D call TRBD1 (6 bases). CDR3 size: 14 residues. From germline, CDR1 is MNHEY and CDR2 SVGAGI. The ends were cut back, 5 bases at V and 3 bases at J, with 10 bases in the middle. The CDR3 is CASSLQGDTGELFF. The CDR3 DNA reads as TGTGCCAGCAGTCTACAGGGTGACACCGGGGAGCTGTTTTTT.

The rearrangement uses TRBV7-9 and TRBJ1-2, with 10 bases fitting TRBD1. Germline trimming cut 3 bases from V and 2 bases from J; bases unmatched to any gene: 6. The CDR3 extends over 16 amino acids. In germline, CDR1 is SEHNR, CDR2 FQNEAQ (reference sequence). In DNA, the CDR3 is TGTGCCAGCAGCTTGGGGGACAGGGGAACGAACTATGGCTACACCTTC. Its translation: CASSLGDRGTNYGYTF.

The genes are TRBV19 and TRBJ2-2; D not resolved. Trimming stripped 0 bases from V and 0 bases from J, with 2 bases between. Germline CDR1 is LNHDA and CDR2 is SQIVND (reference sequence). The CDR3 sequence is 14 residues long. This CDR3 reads CASSIDPNTGELFF. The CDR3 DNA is TGTGCCAGTAGTATAGACCCGAACACCGGGGAGCTGTTTTTT.

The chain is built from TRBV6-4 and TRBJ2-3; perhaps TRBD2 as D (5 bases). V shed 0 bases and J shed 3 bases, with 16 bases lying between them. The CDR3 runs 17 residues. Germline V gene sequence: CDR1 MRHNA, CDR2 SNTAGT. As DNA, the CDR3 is TGTGCCAGCAGTGACTCGATCGGGAATACGGGGACAGATACGCAGTATTTT. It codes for CASSDSIGNTGTDTQYF.